This T cell receptor beta chain was found in a study of identical twins. From the 5' RACE reads, TCRdb called clonotypes with MiXCR, one entry per CDR3 protein. The sample holds 750,000 to 950,000 distinct CDR3 sequences, approximately 13% seen once. The V and J ends lost 7 bases and 3 bases, in that order; junction bases with no gene match: 10. Germline V lookup: CDR1 SGHRS, CDR2 YFSETQ. The CDR3 consists of 15 residues. The sample was also linked to a second study, of yellow fever vaccine responses in identical twins.

This TCR was sampled from a woman aged 18-29 years in good health. This sequence joins TRBV5-1 and TRBJ2-1, with TRBD2 matching 7 bases. The sequenced sample consisted of PBMCs. Here the CDR3 reads CASGPVWTSYNEQFF. CDR3 coding DNA: TGCGCCAGCGGCCCTGTTTGGACTAGCTACAATGAGCAGTTCTTC.